This record looks at one TCR beta chain sequence and its context. What this receptor recognizes is not known. The sample holds no much larger clone one base away, and base qualities are not on file. Participants in the prospective study were enrolled through a virtual design, were aged roughly 18 to 90 years, and lived in some 24 United States geographic areas. In the prospective study, cohorts were assigned on the basis of participant-reported clinical history obtained from a screening survey and a study questionnaire. Recovered participants in ImmuneRACE Cohort 3 were defined by two consecutive negative NP/OP PCR tests, clearance by a healthcare professional, or resolution of symptoms. Each participant in the prospective study had whole blood, serum and a nasopharyngeal or oropharyngeal swab collected by mobile phlebotomists. Participants in the prospective study had the option to provide additional blood draws and questionnaires over an approximately 2-month period. Before DNA extraction, blood samples from the prospective study were shipped at room temperature or frozen.

Cut back by 1 base and 0 bases, the V and J ends lie 16 bases apart. Its CDR3 holds 19 amino acids, cysteine through phenylalanine. The kept DNA is CDR3 alone, 57 bases in frame from the first base. Sequences SGHAT (CDR1) and FQNNGV (CDR2) are obtained from the germline V gene. The sample belongs to a study of blood T cell repertoires in COVID-19 (TCRdb year 2020). Concerning the study at large: Samples from collaborators originated in the United States, Italy and Spain and spanned both the acute and convalescent phases of COVID-19. The prospective study material was composed of cDNA or gDNA derived from T cells, B-cell-depleted T cells, or PBMCs. The dataset comprised deeply sampled blood TCRbeta repertoires from subjects exposed to, actively infected with, or recovered from COVID-19. A freely available public database, intended as a resource for researchers studying the immune response to SARS-CoV-2, is where the repertoires were released. The samples were drawn from the first 160 participants of the ongoing ImmuneRACE study and from about 1,200 subjects provided by 6 global collaborators. Sample metadata almost always included a de-identified subject ID, COVID-19 status, age in years and sex. Where available, HLA class I and class II types were obtained from metadata supplied by the sample provider rather than from assay-based typing.

Paper-wide results and their limitations: How much clinical and demographic metadata was included differed by source and by participant, and the metadata was provided uncurated.

The immunoSEQ Assay, a bias-controlled multiplex PCR, was used to amplify TCRbeta CDR3 regions from genomic DNA. The study's own analysis went as follows. The number of nucleated cells in each sample was estimated from the amplification of reference gene primers within the assay. To quantify the absolute abundance of each unique TCRbeta CDR3 rearrangement, sequence reads were collapsed and filtered. For each sample, productive Simpson clonality was calculated as the square root of Simpson's diversity index over productive rearrangements. Here the immuneACCESS table is served through TCRdb, limited to in-frame sequences with V and J called. Missing clones are a known gap in these copies; in checked studies unresolved V genes cover under half, and the rest lacks a known reason. V, J and clone size were drawn from that table, and D and trimming were deduced from the DNA. The sample includes approximately 17,000 clones, with around 88% observed a single time. The ten largest clones capture approximately 5% of the sample.

The chain is assembled from TRBV11-2 and TRBJ2-6; possibly the D gene is TRBD1, per 5 matching bases. This receptor was identified in a woman in her twenties or thirties who had recovered from COVID-19. Source material: PBMCs or T cells enriched from blood (not recorded which). The CDR3 has the sequence CASSLGWGRQGSGANVLTF. In nucleotides, the sequence is TGTGCCAGCAGCTTAGGATGGGGCAGGCAGGGCTCTGGGGCCAACGTCCTGACTTTC.